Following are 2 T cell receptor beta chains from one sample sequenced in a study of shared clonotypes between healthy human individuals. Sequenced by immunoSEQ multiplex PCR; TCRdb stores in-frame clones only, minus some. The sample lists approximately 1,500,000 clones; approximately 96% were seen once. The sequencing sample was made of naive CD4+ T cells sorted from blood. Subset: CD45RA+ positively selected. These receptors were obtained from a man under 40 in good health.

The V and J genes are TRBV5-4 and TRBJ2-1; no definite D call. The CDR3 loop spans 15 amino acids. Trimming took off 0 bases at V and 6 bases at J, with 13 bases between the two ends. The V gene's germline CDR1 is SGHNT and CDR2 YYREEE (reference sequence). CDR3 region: CASSLEGGGSNEQFF. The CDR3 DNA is TGTGCCAGCAGCTTGGAAGGTGGCGGCAGCAATGAGCAGTTCTTC. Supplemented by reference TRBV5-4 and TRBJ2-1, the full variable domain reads ETGVTQSPTHLIKTRGQQVTLRCSSQSGHNTVSWYQQALGQGPQFIFQYYREEENGRGNFPPRFSGLQFPNYSSELNVNALELDDSALYLCASSLEGGGSNEQFFGPGTRLTVL.

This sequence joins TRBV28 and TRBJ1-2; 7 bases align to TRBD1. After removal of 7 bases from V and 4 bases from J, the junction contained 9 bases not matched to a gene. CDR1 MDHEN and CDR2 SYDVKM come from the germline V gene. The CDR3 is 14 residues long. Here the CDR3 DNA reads TGTGCCAGCACCCGACAGGGAGGGGGCTATGGCTACACCTTC. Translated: CASTRQGGGYGYTF.